The T cell receptor (beta chain) under discussion was sequenced for a study of CD8 T cells in Susac syndrome. Random hexamers served to reverse transcribe about 0.5 to 1 ug RNA. An immunoSEQ multiplex PCR generated amplified TCR beta CDR3 products spanning 54 Vbeta and 13 Jbeta. TCRdb re-analysed the immunoSEQ multiplex PCR reads in MiXCR, keeping a single row per CDR3 protein. The table has a few hundred thousand distinct CDR3 sequences, around 83% seen once; the top ten hold about 0.12%. From germline, CDR1 is SGHNT and CDR2 YYREEE (reference sequence). This CDR3 is 13 amino acids long. V lost 1 base and J lost 2, with 7 bases in between. The authors negatively isolated CD8+ and CD4+ T cells and FACS-enriched TEMRA cells.

Material for sequencing was CD8+ T cells from PBMCs. This rearrangement joins TRBV5-4 to TRBJ2-7; tentatively, D is TRBD1 (5 bases). The TCR was taken from a human donor with multiple sclerosis. CDR3 bases: TGTGCCAGCAGCTTGCAGGGTACCTACGAGCAGTACTTC. Translation gives CASSLQGTYEQYF.